This T cell receptor beta chain was sequenced in a study of blood T cell repertoires in COVID-19 (dated by TCRdb to 2018 to 2021). Broadly, across the study: The collaborator samples originated in the United States, Italy and Spain and spanned the acute and convalescent phases of COVID-19. The material from the prospective study consisted of cDNA or gDNA derived from T cells, B-cell-depleted T cells, or PBMCs. The dataset comprised deeply sampled blood TCRbeta repertoires from subjects exposed to, actively infected with, or recovered from COVID-19. The repertoires were made available in a free public database intended to serve as a resource for research on the immune response to SARS-CoV-2. Samples came from the ongoing ImmuneRACE study (first 160 participants) plus 1,254 subjects from 6 global collaborators. Nearly every sample came with metadata listing a de-identified subject ID, COVID-19 status, age in years and sex. Where HLA class I and class II types were available, the types were taken from metadata supplied by the sample provider, not from assay-based typing. Results the study describes overall, beyond this receptor: The amount of clinical and demographic metadata varied by source and participant and was provided uncurated.

This clone occurred a few times. What antigen it recognizes has not been identified. No base quality values were provided; no much bigger clone lies one nucleotide off. The germline V gene (reference sequence) sets CDR1 to LNHDA and CDR2 to SQIVND. V sheds 3 bases and J sheds 3 bases, leaving 8 bases between their ends. The CDR3 runs 14 amino acids, cysteine and phenylalanine included. Only the CDR3 DNA is retained, 42 bases long and in frame from the first base. Participants in the prospective study were enrolled through a virtual design, were aged roughly 18 to 100 years, and lived in roughly 25 United States geographic areas. To assign participants to cohorts, the prospective study relied on clinical history that participants themselves reported in a screening survey and a study questionnaire. Mobile phlebotomists in the prospective study collected whole blood, serum and a nasopharyngeal or oropharyngeal swab from every participant. Over a roughly 2-month period, participants in the prospective study had the option of providing additional blood draws and questionnaires. Prospective study blood samples were shipped either frozen or at room temperature before DNA extraction.

The immunoSEQ Assay, a bias-controlled multiplex PCR, was used to amplify TCRbeta CDR3 regions from genomic DNA. As for the original processing: Nucleated cell counts per sample were estimated from amplification of reference gene primers within the assay. Sequence reads were collapsed and filtered to measure the absolute abundance of every unique TCRbeta CDR3 rearrangement. For each sample, productive Simpson clonality was calculated as the square root of Simpson's diversity index over productive rearrangements. Entries here come from immuneACCESS through TCRdb and include only in-frame sequences with V and J called. Some clones fail to appear in such tables; in the studies checked, an unresolved V gene covers under half of the shortfall, and the cause of the remainder is unknown. Clone size and the V and J calls come from that table; the DNA yielded D and trimming. Present in this sample are about 310,000 clones, 90% of which were seen just once. The ten largest clones add up to around 4.3% of the sample.

The V gene is TRBV19 and the J gene is TRBJ2-2, with no reliable assignment of the D segment. The receptor comes from a woman between 18 and 29 years old with acute COVID-19. The sample consisted of PBMCs or T cells enriched from blood (not recorded which). The CDR3 loop reads CASSIRLDTGELFF. At the DNA level, the sequence is TGTGCCAGTAGTATCCGTCTAGACACCGGGGAGCTGTTTTTT.